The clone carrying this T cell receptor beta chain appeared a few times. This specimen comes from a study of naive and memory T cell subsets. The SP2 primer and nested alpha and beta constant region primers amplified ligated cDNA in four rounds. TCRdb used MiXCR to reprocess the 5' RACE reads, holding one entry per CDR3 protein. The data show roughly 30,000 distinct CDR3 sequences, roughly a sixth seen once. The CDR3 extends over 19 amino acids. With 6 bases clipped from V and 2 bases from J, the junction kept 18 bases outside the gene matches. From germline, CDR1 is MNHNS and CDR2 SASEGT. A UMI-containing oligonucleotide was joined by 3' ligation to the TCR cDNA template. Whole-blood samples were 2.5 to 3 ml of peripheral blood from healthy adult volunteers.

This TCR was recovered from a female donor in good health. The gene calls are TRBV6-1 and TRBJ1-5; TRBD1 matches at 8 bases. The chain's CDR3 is CASSLTKGQGAIGNQPQHF. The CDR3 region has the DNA TGTGCCAGCAGCCTTACCAAAGGACAGGGAGCGATCGGCAATCAGCCCCAGCATTTT.